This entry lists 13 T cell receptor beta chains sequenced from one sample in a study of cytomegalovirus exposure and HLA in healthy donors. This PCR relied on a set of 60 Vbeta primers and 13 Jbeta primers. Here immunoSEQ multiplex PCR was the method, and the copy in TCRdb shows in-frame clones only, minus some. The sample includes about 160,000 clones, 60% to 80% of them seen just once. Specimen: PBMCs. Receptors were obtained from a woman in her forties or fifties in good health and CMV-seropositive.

CDR3: CASSLGWTSSLEQYF. The CDR3 DNA reads TGTGCCAGCAGCTTAGGGTGGACTAGTTCTCTCGAGCAGTACTTC. V gene TRBV11-2 combines with J gene TRBJ2-7; 7 nucleotides line up with TRBD2. Trimming took 1 base from V and 6 from J; bases not matched to a gene: 9. The CDR3 covers 15 residues. Germline V lookup: CDR1 SGHAT, CDR2 FQNNGV.

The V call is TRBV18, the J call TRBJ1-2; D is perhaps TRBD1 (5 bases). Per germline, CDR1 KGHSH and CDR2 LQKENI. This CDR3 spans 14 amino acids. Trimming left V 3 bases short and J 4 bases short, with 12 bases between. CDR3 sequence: CASSPSGLAYGYTF. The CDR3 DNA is TGTGCCAGCTCACCCTCGGGACTCGCCTATGGCTACACCTTC.

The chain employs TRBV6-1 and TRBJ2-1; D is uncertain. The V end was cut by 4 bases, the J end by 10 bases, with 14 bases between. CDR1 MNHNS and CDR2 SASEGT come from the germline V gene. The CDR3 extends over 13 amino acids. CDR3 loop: CASSGNDWIEQFF. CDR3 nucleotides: TGTGCCAGCAGTGGTAACGACTGGATAGAGCAGTTCTTC.

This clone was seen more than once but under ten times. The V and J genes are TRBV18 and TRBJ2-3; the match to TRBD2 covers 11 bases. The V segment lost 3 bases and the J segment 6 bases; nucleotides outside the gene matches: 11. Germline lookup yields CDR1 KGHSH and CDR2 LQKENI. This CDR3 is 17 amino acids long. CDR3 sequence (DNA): TGTGCCAGCTCACCTCTCGAGCCTAGCGGGGGGACGGATACGCAGTATTTT. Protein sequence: CASSPLEPSGGTDTQYF. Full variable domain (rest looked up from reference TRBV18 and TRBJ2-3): NAGVMQNPRHLVRRRGQEARLRCSPMKGHSHVYWYRQLPEEGLKFMVYLQKENIIDESGMPKERFSAEFPKEGPSILRIQQVVRGDSAAYFCASSPLEPSGGTDTQYFGPGTRLTVL.

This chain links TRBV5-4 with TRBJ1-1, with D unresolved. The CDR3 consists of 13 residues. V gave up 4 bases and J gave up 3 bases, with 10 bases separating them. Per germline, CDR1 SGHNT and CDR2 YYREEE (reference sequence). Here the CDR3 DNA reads TGTGCCAGCAGCGGAAACAGAGACACTGAAGCTTTCTTT. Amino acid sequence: CASSGNRDTEAFF.

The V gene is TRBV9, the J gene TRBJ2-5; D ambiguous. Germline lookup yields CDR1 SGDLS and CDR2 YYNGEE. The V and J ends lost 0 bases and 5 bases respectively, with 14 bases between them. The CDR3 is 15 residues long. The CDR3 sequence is CASSVAAGSPETQYF. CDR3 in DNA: TGTGCCAGCAGCGTAGCGGCAGGCTCTCCGGAGACCCAGTACTTC.

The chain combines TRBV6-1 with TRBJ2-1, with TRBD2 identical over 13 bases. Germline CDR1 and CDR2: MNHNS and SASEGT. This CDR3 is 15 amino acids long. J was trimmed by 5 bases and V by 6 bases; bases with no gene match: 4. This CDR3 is CASREGTSGNNEQFF. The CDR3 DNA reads TGTGCCAGCAGGGAGGGGACTAGCGGGAACAATGAGCAGTTCTTC.

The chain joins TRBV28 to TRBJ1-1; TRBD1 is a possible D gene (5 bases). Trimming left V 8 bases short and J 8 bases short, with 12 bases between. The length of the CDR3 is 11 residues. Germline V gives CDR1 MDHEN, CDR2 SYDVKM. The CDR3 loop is CASHTRVEAFF. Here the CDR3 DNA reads TGTGCCAGCCACACCAGGGTGGAAGCTTTCTTT.

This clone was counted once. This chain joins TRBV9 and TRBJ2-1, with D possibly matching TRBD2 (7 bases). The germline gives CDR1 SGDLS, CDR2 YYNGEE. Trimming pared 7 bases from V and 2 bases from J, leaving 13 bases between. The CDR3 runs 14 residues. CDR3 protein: CASGGGPPYNEQFF. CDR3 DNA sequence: TGTGCCAGCGGGGGGGGCCCCCCCTACAATGAGCAGTTCTTC. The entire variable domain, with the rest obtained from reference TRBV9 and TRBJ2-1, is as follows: DSGVTQTPKHLITATGQRVTLRCSPRSGDLSVYWYQQSLDQGLQFLIQYYNGEERAKGNILERFSAQQFPDLHSELNLSSLELGDSALYFCASGGGPPYNEQFFGPGTRLTVL.

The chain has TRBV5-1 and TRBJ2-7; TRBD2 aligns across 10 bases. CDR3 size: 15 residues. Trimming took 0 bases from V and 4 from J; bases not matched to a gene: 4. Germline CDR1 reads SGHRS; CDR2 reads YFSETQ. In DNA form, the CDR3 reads TGCGCCAGCAGCTTGGGTCCAGCGGGGGGGTACGAGCAGTACTTC. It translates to CASSLGPAGGYEQYF.

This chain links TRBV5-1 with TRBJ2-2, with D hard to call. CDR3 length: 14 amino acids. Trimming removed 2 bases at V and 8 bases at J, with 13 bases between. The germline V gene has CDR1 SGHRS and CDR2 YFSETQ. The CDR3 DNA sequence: TGCGCCAGCAGCTTATCAGGAAATCCGGGGGAGCTGTTTTTT. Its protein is CASSLSGNPGELFF.

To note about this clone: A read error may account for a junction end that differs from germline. CDR3 sequence: CASSLLAGDNEQFF. Written as DNA, the CDR3 is TGTGCTAGCAGCTTACTAGCGGGAGACAATGAGCAGTTCTTC. This chain links TRBV7-7 with TRBJ2-1, with 11 bases that match TRBD2. There are 14 residues in the CDR3. CDR1 is SSHAT and CDR2 is FNYEAQ in the germline V gene (reference sequence).

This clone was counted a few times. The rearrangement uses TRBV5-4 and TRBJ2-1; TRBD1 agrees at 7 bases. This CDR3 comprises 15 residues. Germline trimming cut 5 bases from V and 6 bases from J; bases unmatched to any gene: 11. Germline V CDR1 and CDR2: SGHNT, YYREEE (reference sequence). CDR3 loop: CASRGGGRGLNEQFF. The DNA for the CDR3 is TGTGCCAGCAGAGGGGGCGGACGAGGGCTCAATGAGCAGTTCTTC.